The 15 T cell receptor beta chains reported below all come from one sample, sequenced in a study of CDR3 diversity in severe acne. A single record per CDR3 protein comes from TCRdb applying MiXCR to the PCR reads. The sample yields some 84,000 distinct CDR3 sequences, around 53% seen once. The sequenced sample consisted of blood. These receptors were obtained from a male donor in good health, without acne.

This clonotype has more than one count but fewer than ten. The genes are TRBV29-1 and TRBJ1-3; D remains ambiguous. Germline lookup yields CDR1 SQVTM and CDR2 ANQGSEA. The CDR3 contains 12 residues. Deletions cut 6 bases from V and 2 bases from J, with 8 bases between. Here the CDR3 reads CSVVKTGNTIYF. In DNA, the CDR3 is TGCAGCGTAGTCAAAACTGGAAACACCATATATTTT.

At least ten counts were recorded for this clonotype. The gene calls are TRBV28 and TRBJ2-2; D is possibly TRBD1 (5 bases). V gave up 7 bases and J gave up 1 base, with 10 bases separating them. This CDR3 contains 14 residues. CDR1 and CDR2 from the germline V gene are MDHEN and SYDVKM. DNA for the CDR3: TGTGCCAGCAAGGGGCCCATGAACACCGGGGAGCTGTTTTTT. Amino acids: CASKGPMNTGELFF.

This clonotype occurred a few times. The CDR3 bases are TGTGCCAGCACCCAGAGACCGGGACTAGCGGGAGATACGCAGTATTTT. Amino acids: CASTQRPGLAGDTQYF. The chain has TRBV7-8 and TRBJ2-3; TRBD2 aligns across 12 bases. Trimming cost V 7 bases and J 5 bases; bases outside gene matches: 10. Looked up from germline, CDR1 is SGHVS and CDR2 is FQNEAQ. This CDR3 spans 16 amino acids.

The chain is built from TRBV20-1 and TRBJ2-7; 12 nucleotides agree with TRBD2. The CDR3 covers 14 residues. V lost 6 bases, J lost 4 bases, and 7 bases stayed unmatched. Germline V CDR1 and CDR2: DFQATT, SNEGSKA (reference sequence). As DNA, the CDR3 is TGCAGTGCCGTCCGACTAGCGGGAGAGTACGAGCAGTACTTC. Encoded protein: CSAVRLAGEYEQYF.

V gene TRBV20-1 combines with J gene TRBJ1-3; 7 positions match TRBD1. CDR3 length: 15 residues. V shed 2 bases and J 8 bases; nucleotides not matched to a gene: 12. Germline values: CDR1 DFQATT, CDR2 SNEGSKA (reference sequence). The CDR3 sequence: CSARPSTGIDYTIYF. CDR3 bases: TGCAGTGCTAGACCATCGACAGGGATCGACTACACCATATATTTT.

This clonotype is a singleton in its sample. The CDR3 is CASSLRGASLREQYF. Here the CDR3 DNA reads TGTGCCAGCAGCCTCCGGGGGGCTTCTTTGCGGGAGCAGTACTTC. The rearrangement joins TRBV5-6 to TRBJ2-7; D may be TRBD2 (7 bases). The V end was cut by 4 bases, the J end by 7 bases, with 21 bases between. Per the germline V gene, CDR1 is SGHDT and CDR2 is YYEEEE. CDR3 length equals 15 residues.

This clonotype was counted only a few times. The V gene is TRBV29-1, the J gene TRBJ2-5; D not resolved. Germline-derived CDR1 and CDR2 are SQVTM and ANQGSEA. Trimming pared 4 bases from V and 0 bases from J, leaving 9 bases between. The CDR3 loop spans 13 amino acids. The CDR3 DNA is TGCAGCGTTGGATCAGTGTACCAAGAGACCCAGTACTTC. Its translation: CSVGSVYQETQYF.

V and J are TRBV7-3 and TRBJ2-5; perhaps TRBD1 as D (6 bases). The CDR3 has 15 amino acids. The V end lost 2 bases, the J end lost 7 bases, and 17 bases lay between the germline ends. Germline V gene sequence: CDR1 SGHTA, CDR2 FQGTGA. In DNA, the CDR3 is TGTGCCAGCAGCTTATGGGCAGGGGCTTGGGGGACCCAGTACTTC. Translating it yields CASSLWAGAWGTQYF.

This rearrangement joins TRBV7-9 to TRBJ1-2, with 8 bases aligning to TRBD1. The CDR3 length is 19 residues. V lost 5 bases and J lost 3; bases outside the gene matches: 20. Germline V gene sequence: CDR1 SEHNR, CDR2 FQNEAQ (reference sequence). The chain's CDR3 is CASSALTGTGGDWYYGYTF. DNA of the CDR3: TGTGCCAGCAGCGCATTAACCGGGACAGGAGGAGATTGGTACTATGGCTACACCTTC.

The genes are TRBV12-3 or TRBV12-4 and TRBJ1-2; D is undetermined. The germline V and J ends were trimmed by 2 bases and 13 bases, with 14 bases remaining between them. The CDR3 is 12 amino acids. The CDR3 spells CASSLNVPPATF. The DNA of the CDR3 is TGTGCCAGCAGTTTAAATGTTCCCCCCGCCACCTTC.

The table lists this clonotype with a few counts. J is TRBJ1-5 and V is TRBV6-5; the D is unclear. CDR1 is MNHEY and CDR2 is SVGAGI in the germline V gene. The CDR3 length is 17 residues. The germline V and J ends were trimmed by 5 bases and 1 base, with 18 bases remaining between them. The CDR3 here is CASSPLRGGGSNQPQHF. CDR3 in DNA: TGTGCCAGCAGTCCACTTCGAGGAGGAGGCAGCAATCAGCCCCAGCATTTT.

This clonotype showed up just a few times. The chain joins TRBV20-1 to TRBJ1-2; 9 bases align to TRBD1. Germline assignment: CDR1 DFQATT and CDR2 SNEGSKA (reference sequence). V lost 6 bases and J lost 3; bases outside the gene matches: 5. The CDR3 is 13 residues long. The CDR3 reads CSATQGADYGYTF. CDR3 DNA: TGCAGTGCCACACAGGGGGCGGACTATGGCTACACCTTC.

The CDR3 DNA reads as TGCGCCAGCGGCCGGGAACTTGCGGGAGGGCAAGAGACCCAGTACTTC. Amino acids: CASGRELAGGQETQYF. The rearrangement uses TRBV10-2 and TRBJ2-5, with TRBD2 matching 9 bases. Per the germline V gene, CDR1 is WSHSY and CDR2 is SAAADI. V gave up 8 bases and J gave up 2 bases; unmatched junction bases: 12. This CDR3 has 16 amino acids.

This clonotype was seen at least ten times. This chain links TRBV27 with TRBJ2-1; the match to TRBD2 covers 7 bases. Per the germline V gene, CDR1 is MNHEY and CDR2 is SMNVEV (reference sequence). The V gene end was trimmed by 8 bases and the J gene end by 4 bases; junction bases not matched to a gene: 11. This CDR3 has 15 amino acids. This chain's CDR3 is CASHRGVTEYNEQFF. The CDR3 coding sequence is TGTGCCAGCCACCGGGGGGTGACCGAATACAATGAGCAGTTCTTC.

The table lists this clonotype with a few counts. V gene TRBV28 combines with J gene TRBJ1-2, with 7 positions matching TRBD1. The ends lost 8 bases at V and 2 bases at J; junction bases unmatched: 20. CDR1 MDHEN and CDR2 SYDVKM come from the germline V gene. The CDR3 loop spans 18 amino acids. The CDR3 here is CASAPWDSTAPGNYGYTF. The CDR3, as DNA: TGTGCCAGCGCCCCATGGGACAGCACGGCTCCCGGCAACTATGGCTACACCTTC.